A selection of T cell receptor beta chains follows, all from one sample in a study of blood T cell repertoires in COVID-19. Some clones are missing from TCRdb's copy, which holds only in-frame ones; the method was immunoSEQ multiplex PCR. The data show under 95,000 clones, about four fifths seen once. The sample taken for sequencing was peripheral blood. The receptors stem from a man in his fifties or sixties with acute or convalescent COVID-19. CDR3s include the opening cysteine and the closing phenylalanine or tryptophan. The D gene is left open where the match is weak. The size field is filled for only some rows; it gives once, few, many or a size class.

>TRBV27|TRBJ2-2|once|-
TGTGCCAGCAGGGGTAGCGTTGCCACCGGGGAGCTGTTTTTT
CASRGSVATGELFF
>TRBV4-1|TRBJ1-3|-|TRBD1
TGCGCCAGCAGCCAAGCGGCGGGACAGGGGGCAATGAGGAACACCATATATTTT
CASSQAAGQGAMRNTIYF
>TRBV25-1|TRBJ1-2|-|-
TGTGCCAGCAGTGGGCTAACAGGGCTCTATGGCTACACCTTC
CASSGLTGLYGYTF
>TRBV9|TRBJ1-2|-|-
TGTGCCAGCAGCGCGACCCACCAGGGGTCAATAGGAGGCTACACCTTC
CASSATHQGSIGGYTF
>TRBV6-2/TRBV6-3|TRBJ1-1|-|TRBD1
TGTGCCAGCAGTTACTCGGGACAGGGATTGAATGAAGCTTTCTTT
CASSYSGQGLNEAFF
>TRBV2|TRBJ2-7|-|TRBD1
TGTGCCAAGGGACAGGGGGCGGGGGAGCAGTACTTC
CAKGQGAGEQYF
>TRBV5-1|TRBJ2-7|-|-
TGCGCCAGCAGCTTGACTACGTCGGCCTCCAACGAGCAGTACTTC
CASSLTTSASNEQYF
>TRBV5-1|TRBJ2-1|-|-
TGCGCCAGCAGCCCTCTGGGGGGAGTAAACAATGAGCAGTTCTTC
CASSPLGGVNNEQFF
>TRBV11-2|TRBJ1-2|-|TRBD1
TGTGCCAGCAGCTCCGGGACAGGCCGCGGAGGCTACACCTTC
CASSSGTGRGGYTF
>TRBV20-1|TRBJ1-5|-|-
TGCAGTGCTAGTCGGGGGGGTCAGCCCCAGCATTTT
CSASRGGQPQHF
>TRBV5-1|TRBJ1-1|-|-
TGCGCCAGCAGCGTGGACTCGCGGAACACTGAAGCTTTCTTT
CASSVDSRNTEAFF
>TRBV19|TRBJ2-5|-|TRBD1
TGTGCCAGTAGCACGGGACAGTACGAGACCCAGTACTTC
CASSTGQYETQYF
>TRBV28|TRBJ1-1|-|-
TGTGCCAGCATCCCCCGGGTTGGAACTGAAGCTTTCTTT
CASIPRVGTEAFF
>TRBV18|TRBJ1-3|-|-
TGTGCCAGCTCATCGGGAGCCTCTCCTGGAAACACCATATATTTT
CASSSGASPGNTIYF
>TRBV25-1|TRBJ1-3|-|-
TGTGCCAGCAGTGTGTGGGGCGGCCACTCTGGAAACACCATATATTTT
CASSVWGGHSGNTIYF
>TRBV6-5|TRBJ1-2|-|TRBD1
TGTGCCAGCAGTCAAACCAGGGGACAGAACTATGGCTACACCTTC
CASSQTRGQNYGYTF
>TRBV7-6|TRBJ1-6|-|TRBD1
TGTGCCAGCAGCCCGGGACAGGGGTATGGGTCACCCCTCCACTTT
CASSPGQGYGSPLHF
>TRBV6-5|TRBJ1-2|-|-
TGTGCCAGCAGTTATTTACAGGGAGTGAGTGGCTACACCTTC
CASSYLQGVSGYTF
>TRBV5-8|TRBJ1-2|-|TRBD1
TGTGCCAGCAGCCTGGACAGGGACTATGGCTACACCTTC
CASSLDRDYGYTF
>TRBV20-1|TRBJ2-1|once|TRBD2
TGCAGTGCTAGTAGGCTAGCGGGGGGATCCTACAATGAGCAGTTCTTC
CSASRLAGGSYNEQFF
>TRBV28|TRBJ1-2|-|-
TGTGCCAGCAGTTCTCCTCGGGGAGCGGACTATGGCTACACCTTC
CASSSPRGADYGYTF
>TRBV7-2|TRBJ2-3|-|-
TGTGCCAGCAGCAACAGTGATACGCAGTATTTT
CASSNSDTQYF
>TRBV9|TRBJ1-2|-|TRBD1
TGTGCCAGCAGCGGGGACAGCCGGGGGTATGGCTACACCTTC
CASSGDSRGYGYTF
>TRBV4-1|TRBJ1-5|-|-
TGCGCCAGCAGCCAAGAGGAGCGGGGGCATCAGCCCCAGCATTTT
CASSQEERGHQPQHF
>TRBV25-1|TRBJ2-7|-|TRBD1
TGTGCCAGCAGTGACACAGGGGCCTACGAGCAGTACTTC
CASSDTGAYEQYF
>TRBV29-1|TRBJ2-3|-|-
TGCAGCGCAACGGGACAATTCACAGATACGCAGTATTTT
CSATGQFTDTQYF
>TRBV7-2|TRBJ1-5|once|-
TGTGCCAGCAGCTTAGTAGGTTCACAGATCAGCAATCAGCCCCAGCATTTT
CASSLVGSQISNQPQHF
>TRBV29-1|TRBJ2-1|once|-
TGCAGCGTTGACCCTTTTCATCAGGGGAGTGAGCAGTTCTTC
CSVDPFHQGSEQFF
>TRBV9|TRBJ1-2|-|TRBD1
TGTGCCAGCAGCGACCCCACGGGACAGCCGAATTGCTACACCTTC
CASSDPTGQPNCYTF
>TRBV9|TRBJ2-3|-|-
TGTGCCAGCAGCGTTTCAACGGGAGTATCAGTTACAGATACGCAGTATTTT
CASSVSTGVSVTDTQYF
>TRBV28|TRBJ1-5|few|-
TGTGCCAGCAATACCGAAGGGGAGCCCCAGCATTTT
CASNTEGEPQHF
>TRBV19|TRBJ2-1|once|TRBD2
TGTGCCAGTGGGGGAGGGAAGGGCTTGGGGGATGAGCAGTTCTTC
CASGGGKGLGDEQFF
>TRBV19|TRBJ1-1|-|-
TGTGCCAGTAGTATGCAGGGGAACACTGAAGCTTTCTTT
CASSMQGNTEAFF
>TRBV6-5|TRBJ2-7|-|TRBD2
TGTGCCAGCAGACGACTAGCGGGCTACGAGCAGTACTTC
CASRRLAGYEQYF
>TRBV7-2|TRBJ1-5|-|-
TGTGCCAGCAGCTTACGGGAGGGGCGAGGGAATCAGCCCCAGCATTTT
CASSLREGRGNQPQHF
>TRBV5-6|TRBJ2-1|-|TRBD1
TGTGCCAGCAGCTTGGGGGACAGGGGTGGGAATGAGCAGTTCTTC
CASSLGDRGGNEQFF
>TRBV7-2|TRBJ1-3|-|-
TGTGCCAGCAAGACAGACAGAAACTCTGGAAACACCATATATTTT
CASKTDRNSGNTIYF
>TRBV6-4|TRBJ1-1|-|TRBD1
TGTGCCAGCAGTCCCAGGACAGGGTCGGGCGCTGAAGCTTTCTTT
CASSPRTGSGAEAFF
>TRBV6-5|TRBJ1-2|-|TRBD1
TGTGCCAGCAGTTACTCCGGACAGGGTGGCGGCTACACCTTC
CASSYSGQGGGYTF
>TRBV2|TRBJ2-7|-|-
TGTGCCAGCAGTCCTCCGGGTACGGGGGAGCAGTACTTC
CASSPPGTGEQYF
>TRBV4-3|TRBJ2-1|few|TRBD2
TGCGCCAGCAGCCAAGAGGGGGGGAATGAGCAGTTCTTC
CASSQEGGNEQFF
>TRBV5-1|TRBJ2-3|-|TRBD1
TGCGCCAGCAGCTTGGGGACAGGTCAGGAGGATACGCAGTATTTT
CASSLGTGQEDTQYF
>TRBV6-5|TRBJ1-3|-|-
TGTGCCAGCAGTCCGCTATATTCGGGAAACACCATATATTTT
CASSPLYSGNTIYF
>TRBV19|TRBJ2-3|-|TRBD2
TGTGCCAGTAGTATAGATGAGCGGGAGTCAGATACGCAGTATTTT
CASSIDERESDTQYF
>TRBV5-6|TRBJ2-2|-|TRBD2
TGTGCCAGCAGCTTGGGACTAGCGGGAACCGGGGAGCTGTTTTTT
CASSLGLAGTGELFF
>TRBV27|TRBJ1-5|-|TRBD1
TGTGCCAGTGGGACAGGGAGAAATCAGCCCCAGCATTTT
CASGTGRNQPQHF
>TRBV12-5|TRBJ1-1|-|-
TGTGCTAGTGGCCTCGGAGGTAACACTGAAGCTTTCTTT
CASGLGGNTEAFF
>TRBV4-1|TRBJ1-2|-|TRBD1
TGCGCCAGCAGCCAAGGCATCGGACAGGGCGACTATGGCTACACCTTC
CASSQGIGQGDYGYTF
>TRBV19|TRBJ1-4|-|TRBD1
TGTGCCAGTACCTCAATCCAGGGGGCGAGGGCTAATGAAAAACTGTTTTTT
CASTSIQGARANEKLFF
>TRBV5-4|TRBJ2-1|once|TRBD2
TGTGCCAGCAGCTTGCAGTTTGGCGGGGGGGCAAATGAGCAGTTCTTC
CASSLQFGGGANEQFF
>TRBV4-1|TRBJ2-1|-|TRBD2
TGCGCCAGCAGCCAATCCGGGACTAGCGGACTCGAGCAGTTCTTC
CASSQSGTSGLEQFF
>TRBV30|TRBJ2-3|few|-
TGTGCCTGGAGTGTAACTGCGGGTACGCAGTATTTT
CAWSVTAGTQYF
>TRBV11-2|TRBJ1-4|-|-
TGTGCCAGCAGCTTATGGGTAGCTGCGGCTGAAAAACTGTTTTTT
CASSLWVAAAEKLFF
>TRBV4-3|TRBJ1-5|-|TRBD1
TGCGCCAGCAGCCAAGGGACAGGGAGCAATCAGCCCCAGCATTTT
CASSQGTGSNQPQHF
>TRBV16|TRBJ2-5|-|-
TGTGCCAGCAGCCAATTCGGAGAAGCAAAAGAGACCCAGTACTTC
CASSQFGEAKETQYF
>TRBV2|TRBJ1-5|-|-
TGTGCCAGCAGTGAAGCGCTCCGGGGAAGCGGGAAGCCCCAGCATTTT
CASSEALRGSGKPQHF
>TRBV6-5|TRBJ1-2|-|-
TGTGCCAGCAGCGGAACAGGGTCCGATGGCTACACCTTC
CASSGTGSDGYTF
>TRBV9|TRBJ1-1|-|TRBD1
TGTGCCAGCAGCGTAGAAGGACAGGCGGGGGGCAATGAAGCTTTCTTT
CASSVEGQAGGNEAFF